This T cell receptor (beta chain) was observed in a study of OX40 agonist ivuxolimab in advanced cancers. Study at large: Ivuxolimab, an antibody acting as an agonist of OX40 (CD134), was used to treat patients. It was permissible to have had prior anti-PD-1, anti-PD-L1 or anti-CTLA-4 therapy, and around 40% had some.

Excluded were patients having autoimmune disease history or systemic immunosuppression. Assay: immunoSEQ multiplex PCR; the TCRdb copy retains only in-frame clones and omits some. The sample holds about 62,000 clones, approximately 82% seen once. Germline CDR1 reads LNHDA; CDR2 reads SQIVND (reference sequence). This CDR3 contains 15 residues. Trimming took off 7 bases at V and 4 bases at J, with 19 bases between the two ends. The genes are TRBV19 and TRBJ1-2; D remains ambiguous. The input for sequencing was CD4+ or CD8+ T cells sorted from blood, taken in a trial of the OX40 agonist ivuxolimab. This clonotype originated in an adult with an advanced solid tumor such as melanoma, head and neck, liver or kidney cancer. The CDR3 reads CASTPPAGGSYGYTF. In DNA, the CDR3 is TGTGCCAGTACTCCGCCCGCGGGCGGCTCCTATGGCTACACCTTC.